The rows below give T cell receptor beta chains drawn from one sample of a study of shared clonotypes between healthy human individuals. Libraries were prepared by immunoSEQ multiplex PCR; TCRdb keeps only in-frame clonotypes and omits some of them. The data hold roughly 2,500,000 clones, with approximately 93% observed a single time. The sample taken for sequencing was naive CD4+ T cells from PBMCs. Receptors were obtained from a man aged 18 to 29 in good health. Some clones in this sample may be carry-over from other donors' samples. The CDR3 runs from the conserved cysteine through the conserved F or W. The order of the fields is CDR3 length, V gene, clone size, J gene, D gene, CDR3 protein, CDR3 DNA. A D gene is named only where the DNA matches it firmly. The size of a clone is reported for some rows only, either as once, few or many, or as a class for expanded clones.

len: 14
v_gene: TRBV28
abundance: once
j_gene: TRBJ1-3
d_gene: .
CDR3aa: CASTPWTAGNTIYF
CDR3nt: TGTGCCAGCACTCCATGGACGGCTGGAAACACCATATATTTT

len: 14
v_gene: TRBV2
abundance: few
j_gene: TRBJ1-1
d_gene: .
CDR3aa: CASDPRYGNTEAFF
CDR3nt: TGTGCCAGCGACCCCCGCTACGGGAACACTGAAGCTTTCTTT

len: 15
v_gene: TRBV5-5
abundance: once
j_gene: TRBJ1-5
d_gene: TRBD1
CDR3aa: CASSPQGGSNQPQHF
CDR3nt: TGTGCCAGCAGCCCTCAGGGGGGAAGCAATCAGCCCCAGCATTTT

len: 13
v_gene: TRBV7-2
abundance: .
j_gene: TRBJ1-5
d_gene: .
CDR3aa: CASSLAGIQPQHF
CDR3nt: TGTGCCAGCAGCTTAGCAGGGATTCAGCCCCAGCATTTT

len: 15
v_gene: TRBV5-1
abundance: .
j_gene: TRBJ2-7
d_gene: TRBD1
CDR3aa: CASSLLGTGIYEQYF
CDR3nt: TGCGCCAGCAGCTTGCTAGGGACAGGCATCTACGAGCAGTACTTC

len: 13
v_gene: TRBV18
abundance: .
j_gene: TRBJ2-7
d_gene: .
CDR3aa: CASSPGGGYEQYF
CDR3nt: TGTGCCAGCTCACCAGGGGGCGGGTACGAGCAGTACTTC

len: 15
v_gene: TRBV9
abundance: .
j_gene: TRBJ1-3
d_gene: .
CDR3aa: CASSGNTVPPNTIYF
CDR3nt: TGTGCCAGCAGCGGGAACACAGTTCCCCCGAACACCATATATTTT

len: 10
v_gene: TRBV29-1
abundance: .
j_gene: TRBJ1-4
d_gene: .
CDR3aa: CSVGTEKLFF
CDR3nt: TGCAGCGTTGGTACTGAAAAACTGTTTTTT

len: 14
v_gene: TRBV10-3
abundance: .
j_gene: TRBJ1-1
d_gene: TRBD1
CDR3aa: CAISVGQGTTEAFF
CDR3nt: TGTGCCATCAGTGTAGGACAGGGGACCACTGAAGCTTTCTTT

len: 13
v_gene: TRBV6-5
abundance: .
j_gene: TRBJ1-4
d_gene: .
CDR3aa: CASKTGNNEKLFF
CDR3nt: TGTGCCAGCAAAACCGGGAATAATGAAAAACTGTTTTTT

len: 17
v_gene: TRBV9
abundance: .
j_gene: TRBJ1-4
d_gene: TRBD1
CDR3aa: CASSERDRGNRGEKLFF
CDR3nt: TGTGCCAGCAGCGAGCGGGACAGGGGGAATCGTGGTGAAAAACTGTTTTTT

len: 15
v_gene: TRBV19
abundance: .
j_gene: TRBJ1-5
d_gene: TRBD1
CDR3aa: CASSIGGTGYQPQHF
CDR3nt: TGTGCCAGTAGTATAGGGGGGACAGGGTATCAGCCCCAGCATTTT

len: 13
v_gene: TRBV29-1
abundance: .
j_gene: TRBJ2-7
d_gene: .
CDR3aa: CSVSGTLSYEQYF
CDR3nt: TGCAGCGTTTCCGGGACTTTGTCCTACGAGCAGTACTTC

len: 13
v_gene: TRBV11-1
abundance: .
j_gene: TRBJ2-3
d_gene: .
CDR3aa: CASSPGAGDTQYF
CDR3nt: TGTGCCAGCAGCCCTGGGGCGGGAGATACGCAGTATTTT

len: 15
v_gene: TRBV7-3
abundance: .
j_gene: TRBJ2-2
d_gene: TRBD2
CDR3aa: CASSSSGRGTGELFF
CDR3nt: TGTGCCAGCAGCTCTAGCGGGAGGGGAACCGGGGAGCTGTTTTTT

len: 14
v_gene: TRBV30
abundance: .
j_gene: TRBJ1-2
d_gene: .
CDR3aa: CAWSVITGGNGYTF
CDR3nt: TGTGCCTGGAGTGTAATTACGGGAGGGAATGGCTACACCTTC

len: 12
v_gene: TRBV6-1
abundance: .
j_gene: TRBJ2-1
d_gene: .
CDR3aa: CASSMVYNEQFF
CDR3nt: TGTGCCAGCAGTATGGTATACAATGAGCAGTTCTTC

len: 13
v_gene: TRBV5-1
abundance: .
j_gene: TRBJ1-2
d_gene: .
CDR3aa: CASSAVGDYGYTF
CDR3nt: TGCGCCAGCAGCGCGGTGGGAGACTATGGCTACACCTTC

len: 13
v_gene: TRBV25-1
abundance: .
j_gene: TRBJ1-1
d_gene: .
CDR3aa: CASSERRDGEAFF
CDR3nt: TGTGCCAGCAGTGAAAGAAGGGACGGCGAAGCTTTCTTT

len: 15
v_gene: TRBV19
abundance: .
j_gene: TRBJ2-3
d_gene: TRBD2
CDR3aa: CASSQLAGDTDTQYF
CDR3nt: TGTGCCAGTAGCCAACTAGCGGGAGACACAGATACGCAGTATTTT

len: 15
v_gene: TRBV14
abundance: once
j_gene: TRBJ2-5
d_gene: TRBD1
CDR3aa: CASSQWTGYQETQYF
CDR3nt: TGTGCCAGCAGCCAATGGACAGGGTACCAAGAGACCCAGTACTTC

len: 20
v_gene: TRBV28
abundance: .
j_gene: TRBJ2-5
d_gene: TRBD2
CDR3aa: CASSLTWGASGRADQETQYF
CDR3nt: TGTGCCAGCAGTTTAACTTGGGGGGCTAGCGGGAGGGCCGACCAAGAGACCCAGTACTTC

len: 17
v_gene: TRBV18
abundance: .
j_gene: TRBJ1-4
d_gene: TRBD1
CDR3aa: CASSPTGTGGLNEKLFF
CDR3nt: TGTGCCAGCTCACCAACCGGGACAGGGGGCCTAAATGAAAAACTGTTTTTT

len: 14
v_gene: TRBV5-5
abundance: .
j_gene: TRBJ1-3
d_gene: .
CDR3aa: CASSLQGSGNTIYF
CDR3nt: TGTGCCAGCAGCTTACAGGGTTCTGGAAACACCATATATTTT

len: 16
v_gene: TRBV27
abundance: .
j_gene: TRBJ1-5
d_gene: TRBD1
CDR3aa: CASSFLPQGGGQPQHF
CDR3nt: TGTGCCAGCAGTTTCTTACCTCAGGGGGGCGGTCAGCCCCAGCATTTT

len: 19
v_gene: TRBV19
abundance: .
j_gene: TRBJ2-1
d_gene: TRBD2
CDR3aa: CASSMGLARREGYHNEQFF
CDR3nt: TGTGCCAGTAGTATGGGACTAGCGAGGAGGGAGGGGTATCACAATGAGCAGTTCTTC

len: 15
v_gene: TRBV5-1
abundance: .
j_gene: TRBJ2-7
d_gene: .
CDR3aa: CASSFDPGIDGEQYF
CDR3nt: TGCGCCAGCAGCTTTGACCCAGGGATTGATGGCGAGCAGTACTTC

len: 18
v_gene: TRBV5-1
abundance: .
j_gene: TRBJ2-1
d_gene: TRBD2
CDR3aa: CASSPSGLAESSYNEQFF
CDR3nt: TGCGCCAGCAGCCCCTCGGGACTAGCGGAGAGCTCCTACAATGAGCAGTTCTTC

len: 16
v_gene: TRBV6-4
abundance: .
j_gene: TRBJ2-7
d_gene: .
CDR3aa: CASSDIERDSDYEQYF
CDR3nt: TGTGCCAGCAGTGACATAGAGCGGGACAGCGATTACGAGCAGTACTTC

len: 14
v_gene: TRBV2
abundance: .
j_gene: TRBJ1-1
d_gene: TRBD1
CDR3aa: CASSRTGPNTEAFF
CDR3nt: TGTGCCAGCAGTCGGACAGGTCCGAACACTGAAGCTTTCTTT

len: 15
v_gene: TRBV5-1
abundance: .
j_gene: TRBJ2-1
d_gene: .
CDR3aa: CASSLDPDSYNEQFF
CDR3nt: TGCGCCAGCAGCTTGGATCCGGACTCCTACAATGAGCAGTTCTTC

len: 16
v_gene: TRBV19
abundance: .
j_gene: TRBJ1-3
d_gene: .
CDR3aa: CASSIVFPAAGNTIYF
CDR3nt: TGTGCCAGTAGTATAGTTTTTCCGGCGGCTGGAAACACCATATATTTT

len: 16
v_gene: TRBV14
abundance: .
j_gene: TRBJ2-1
d_gene: TRBD2
CDR3aa: CASSQDPLAEYNEQFF
CDR3nt: TGTGCCAGCAGCCAAGATCCACTAGCGGAGTACAATGAGCAGTTCTTC

len: 15
v_gene: TRBV27
abundance: .
j_gene: TRBJ1-2
d_gene: .
CDR3aa: CASSIGLPAIYGYTF
CDR3nt: TGTGCCAGCAGTATCGGACTCCCCGCCATCTATGGCTACACCTTC

len: 12
v_gene: TRBV12-5
abundance: .
j_gene: TRBJ2-2
d_gene: .
CDR3aa: CASGFDIGELFF
CDR3nt: TGTGCTAGTGGATTTGATATCGGGGAGCTGTTTTTT

len: 13
v_gene: TRBV6-5
abundance: .
j_gene: TRBJ1-1
d_gene: .
CDR3aa: CASSYRQDTEAFF
CDR3nt: TGTGCCAGCAGTTACCGACAAGACACTGAAGCTTTCTTT

len: 13
v_gene: TRBV10-2
abundance: .
j_gene: TRBJ2-7
d_gene: .
CDR3aa: CASRPGPIYEQYF
CDR3nt: TGCGCCAGCAGACCGGGACCGATCTACGAGCAGTACTTC

len: 14
v_gene: TRBV28
abundance: .
j_gene: TRBJ2-2
d_gene: .
CDR3aa: CASSQKWTARELFF
CDR3nt: TGTGCCAGCAGCCAAAAATGGACGGCTAGGGAGCTGTTTTTT

len: 16
v_gene: TRBV12-5
abundance: .
j_gene: TRBJ2-3
d_gene: TRBD2
CDR3aa: CASAQWLAGSTDTQYF
CDR3nt: TGTGCTAGTGCCCAATGGCTAGCGGGTAGCACAGATACGCAGTATTTT

len: 13
v_gene: TRBV28
abundance: .
j_gene: TRBJ2-1
d_gene: .
CDR3aa: CASSLMGNNEQFF
CDR3nt: TGTGCCAGCAGTTTAATGGGAAACAATGAGCAGTTCTTC

len: 15
v_gene: TRBV27
abundance: .
j_gene: TRBJ2-7
d_gene: TRBD2
CDR3aa: CASSFGREGSYEQYF
CDR3nt: TGTGCCAGCAGTTTCGGGCGGGAGGGCTCCTACGAGCAGTACTTC

len: 16
v_gene: TRBV7-9
abundance: .
j_gene: TRBJ1-5
d_gene: .
CDR3aa: CASSFGTGTLNQPQHF
CDR3nt: TGTGCCAGCAGCTTCGGGACCGGGACACTTAATCAGCCCCAGCATTTT

len: 12
v_gene: TRBV11-2
abundance: few
j_gene: TRBJ2-1
d_gene: .
CDR3aa: CASRITGSEQFF
CDR3nt: TGTGCCAGCAGGATAACAGGGTCCGAGCAGTTCTTC

len: 15
v_gene: TRBV7-9
abundance: .
j_gene: TRBJ1-2
d_gene: .
CDR3aa: CASSSQGGVNYGYTF
CDR3nt: TGTGCCAGCAGCTCTCAGGGAGGGGTTAACTATGGCTACACCTTC

len: 14
v_gene: TRBV6-5
abundance: .
j_gene: TRBJ1-2
d_gene: TRBD1
CDR3aa: CASRGTGVGYGYTF
CDR3nt: TGTGCCAGCAGGGGGACAGGGGTTGGGTATGGCTACACCTTC

len: 15
v_gene: TRBV7-2
abundance: .
j_gene: TRBJ2-7
d_gene: TRBD2
CDR3aa: CASSLEVAGGYEQYF
CDR3nt: TGTGCCAGCAGCTTAGAGGTAGCGGGAGGGTACGAGCAGTACTTC

len: 17
v_gene: TRBV5-1
abundance: .
j_gene: TRBJ2-1
d_gene: TRBD2
CDR3aa: CASSPPSSGSPYNEQFF
CDR3nt: TGCGCCAGCAGCCCACCGTCTAGCGGGAGCCCCTACAATGAGCAGTTCTTC

len: 13
v_gene: TRBV6-5
abundance: once
j_gene: TRBJ2-7
d_gene: .
CDR3aa: CATRSAGTYEQYF
CDR3nt: TGTGCCACCAGGTCGGCCGGGACTTACGAGCAGTACTTC

len: 12
v_gene: TRBV7-9
abundance: .
j_gene: TRBJ2-3
d_gene: .
CDR3aa: CASSSSTDTQYF
CDR3nt: TGTGCCAGCAGCTCCAGCACAGATACGCAGTATTTT

len: 16
v_gene: TRBV7-9
abundance: .
j_gene: TRBJ2-5
d_gene: TRBD1
CDR3aa: CASSPRGDRGQETQYF
CDR3nt: TGTGCCAGCAGCCCACGGGGGGACAGGGGACAAGAGACCCAGTACTTC

len: 15
v_gene: TRBV28
abundance: once
j_gene: TRBJ2-1
d_gene: TRBD1
CDR3aa: CASSPRQGRHNEQFF
CDR3nt: TGTGCCAGCAGTCCTCGACAGGGCCGCCACAATGAGCAGTTCTTC

len: 14
v_gene: TRBV28
abundance: .
j_gene: TRBJ2-1
d_gene: TRBD2
CDR3aa: CASIRLARDNEQFF
CDR3nt: TGTGCCAGTATAAGACTAGCTAGGGACAATGAGCAGTTCTTC

len: 14
v_gene: TRBV7-6
abundance: .
j_gene: TRBJ1-4
d_gene: .
CDR3aa: CASSLVAEGEKLFF
CDR3nt: TGTGCCAGCAGCTTAGTGGCAGAGGGTGAAAAACTGTTTTTT

len: 16
v_gene: TRBV19
abundance: .
j_gene: TRBJ1-2
d_gene: TRBD1
CDR3aa: CASSVLGGTGSPGYTF
CDR3nt: TGTGCCAGTAGTGTCCTAGGGGGGACAGGGTCGCCCGGCTACACCTTC

len: 15
v_gene: TRBV6-5
abundance: .
j_gene: TRBJ2-7
d_gene: .
CDR3aa: CASSYSGGPSYEQYF
CDR3nt: TGTGCCAGCAGTTACTCGGGCGGGCCCTCCTACGAGCAGTACTTC

len: 16
v_gene: TRBV27
abundance: .
j_gene: TRBJ2-7
d_gene: TRBD1
CDR3aa: CASSLGTGRSSYEQYF
CDR3nt: TGTGCCAGCAGTTTGGGGACAGGGCGAAGCTCCTACGAGCAGTACTTC

len: 15
v_gene: TRBV9
abundance: .
j_gene: TRBJ2-2
d_gene: TRBD2
CDR3aa: CASSVSSGSTGELFF
CDR3nt: TGTGCCAGCAGCGTATCTAGCGGTTCCACCGGGGAGCTGTTTTTT

len: 12
v_gene: TRBV28
abundance: .
j_gene: TRBJ1-2
d_gene: .
CDR3aa: CAITGGNYGYTF
CDR3nt: TGTGCCATTACGGGGGGTAACTATGGCTACACCTTC